This entry is about one T cell receptor (beta chain). This clonotype was counted at least ten times. The antigen it binds to is not known. Base qualities are missing; no much larger clone stands one base away. This entry is derived from a study of T cells in Graves' hyperthyroidism and ophthalmopathy (dated by TCRdb to the late 2010s). A note on the overall study: Peripheral blood was sampled at the time of initial diagnosis, prior to any treatment. In about 6 Graves' hyperthyroidism patients, the study also compared T-cell repertoires from thyroid tissue with T-cell repertoires from blood. The 95 to 100 discovery patients were randomly split 7:3 into training and test sets. Prospective prediction of ophthalmopathy was tested in an independent validation cohort of fewer than 20 hyperthyroidism patients and 17 patients who later progressed to ophthalmopathy. A discovery cohort of about a hundred patients, about 40 with Graves' ophthalmopathy and approximately 55 with stable Graves' hyperthyroidism, was used to find distinguishing TCR V-J signatures. TCR Vbeta CDR3 sequencing of 140 or so peripheral blood samples (around 45 ophthalmopathy, 75 or so hyperthyroidism and some 17 progressor patients) is reported in the paper. After blood sampling, hyperthyroidism patients were treated with methimazole at a starting dose of 30 mg daily, and ophthalmopathy patients were treated with high-dose intravenous methylprednisolone.

Stable Graves' hyperthyroidism was defined as no progression to ophthalmopathy during 18 months of follow-up. Hyperthyroidism patients were newly diagnosed, had a disease duration of under 2 months, and were aged 18 to 65 years. Patients with uncontrolled infections, other autoimmune diseases, pregnancy or lactation were excluded. Diagnoses relied on clinical symptoms, serum thyroxine and TRAb, thyroid ultrasound and orbital computed tomography. PBMCs were separated from approximately 10 ml of fresh peripheral blood using Ficoll-Paque density gradient centrifugation. Total RNA was extracted using Trizol reagent, and RNA quality was assessed on an Agilent 2100 Bioanalyzer. TCR beta CDR3 regions were amplified from RNA transcripts. For the first round of RT-PCR on the TCR CDR3, the HTBI primer set was used together with the Qiagen OneStep RT-PCR kit. The libraries were constructed in a second round of multiplex PCR and then size-selected and purified. Paired-end sequencing of the libraries was performed with 100 bp reads on an Illumina HiSeq2000. On the study's bioinformatics: SOAPnuke was used to process the raw data, throwing out any read that contained adapters or uncalled bases, had a mean Phred below 15, or lacked an exact constant-primer or identifier match. High-quality paired reads were merged using COPE v1.2.5, and each unique nucleotide sequence was defined as a clonotype. Clonotypes were aligned to IMGT TRBV, TRBD and TRBJ reference segments using MiTCR v1.1. The analysis was restricted to V-J combinations with a frequency above 0.0001, which together covered 99.2% of the repertoires. A TCS score was defined as the ratio between F50 (clonal expansion) and ExV (chaos), using BLOSUM62-based TCRdist between CDR3 peptides within each V-J. Welch's t-statistics and random forest reduced roughly 530 V-J features to around 14, which were used in a naive Bayes classifier (R e1071). The Morisita-Horn index was used to measure how similar the thyroid and blood repertoires were. Using fastp at Q25 and MiXCR, TCRdb reprocessed the public reads and kept productive beta chains. Rows merge per CDR3 protein into single entries with the most common DNA and genes. The V and J calls here are based on TCRdb, not the publication. This sample has some 800,000 distinct CDR3 sequences in its table, and over 35% of those were observed once. The ten largest clones add up to 7% to 10% of the sample.

General findings and caveats noted by the study authors: In validation, progression to ophthalmopathy was predicted by the model with 55% to 71% sensitivity and nearly 75% specificity, a median of roughly 6.4 months before onset. Most expanded thyroid clonotypes (frequency above 0.001) were also found in blood, which suggests that blood repertoires may mirror thyroid immune responses. In cross-validation, a model built on a 13 V-J signature told ophthalmopathy apart from stable hyperthyroidism with 87.88% sensitivity and around 84% specificity, and in testing the same model reached 80%/75%. Sample size was not statistically predetermined, and investigators were not blinded to group allocation.

From its cysteine to its phenylalanine, the CDR3 spans 11 amino acids. Kept here is only the CDR3 DNA, which spans 33 bases and is read in frame from base 1. At the junction V is shortened by 3 bases and J by 14 bases, with 11 bases in between. CDR1 and CDR2, looked up from the germline V gene, are SNHLY and FYNNEI. The clonotype originates from a man between 18 and 35 years old with Graves' hyperthyroidism. Sequencing used blood. The sequence is built from TRBV2 and TRBJ1-3, with the D gene uncertain. The bases read TGTGCCAGCAGTGATGGGCTCGTTGTATATTTT. The encoded protein is CASSDGLVVYF.